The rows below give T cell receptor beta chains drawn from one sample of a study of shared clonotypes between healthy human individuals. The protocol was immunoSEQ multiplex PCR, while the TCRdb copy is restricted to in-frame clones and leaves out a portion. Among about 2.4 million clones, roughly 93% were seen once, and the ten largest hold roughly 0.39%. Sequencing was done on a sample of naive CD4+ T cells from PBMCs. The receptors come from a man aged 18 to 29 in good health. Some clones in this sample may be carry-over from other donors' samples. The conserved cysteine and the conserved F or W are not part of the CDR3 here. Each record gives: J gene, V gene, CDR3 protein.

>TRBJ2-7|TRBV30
AWNGPPYEQY
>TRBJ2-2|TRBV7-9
ASSLEGDTGELF
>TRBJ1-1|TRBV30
AWSKGMNTEAF
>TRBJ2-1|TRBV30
AWIPGQGTNEQF
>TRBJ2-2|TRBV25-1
ASSEQRQGRGELF
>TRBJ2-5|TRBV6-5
ASTLGGTQY
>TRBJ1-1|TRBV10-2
ASRGQGGTEAF
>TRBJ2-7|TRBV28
ASSWGGTYEQY
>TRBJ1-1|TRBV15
ATSRGGSTEAF
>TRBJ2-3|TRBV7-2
ASSLVRETDTQY
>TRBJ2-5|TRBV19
ASRPRGQGARETQY
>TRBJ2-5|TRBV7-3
ASSLNSGRGETQY
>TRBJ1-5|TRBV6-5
ASSRQDSNQPQH
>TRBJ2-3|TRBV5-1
ASSLEGLDEADTQY
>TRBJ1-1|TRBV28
ASSSTGLYAEAF
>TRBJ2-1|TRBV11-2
ASSLVINPPNDEQF
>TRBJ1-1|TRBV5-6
ASSLPQGGNTEAF
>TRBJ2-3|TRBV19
ASIATRGRMDTQY
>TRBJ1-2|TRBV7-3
ASSLSPNYGYT
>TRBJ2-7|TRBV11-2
ASRAGTGRSNEQY
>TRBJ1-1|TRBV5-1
ASTPYGVGTEAF
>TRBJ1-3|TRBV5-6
ASSYRGRLSGNTIY
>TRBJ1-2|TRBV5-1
ASSSGQPVSYGYT
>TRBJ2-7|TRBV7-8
ASSLRRRAGYEQY
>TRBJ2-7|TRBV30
AWSVLIRGEQY